This entry describes one T cell receptor beta chain. These data are taken from a study of identical twins. One entry per CDR3 protein, called by TCRdb with MiXCR from the 5' RACE reads. This sample has 600,000 to 700,000 distinct CDR3 sequences, with roughly 20% found just once. This CDR3 spans 13 amino acids. CDR1 DFQATT and CDR2 SNEGSKA come from the germline V gene (reference sequence). V dropped 6 bases and J dropped 2 bases, with 10 bases sitting between them. This same sample was also taken into another study, of T cells expressing NK-cell markers.

The sample consisted of PBMCs. J is TRBJ2-2 and V is TRBV20-1; the D is unclear. The source of this sequence is a woman younger than 30 in good health. The CDR3 is CSAVNGNTGELFF. CDR3 nucleotide sequence: TGCAGTGCAGTGAACGGAAACACCGGGGAGCTGTTTTTT.